This TCR beta chain was sequenced during a study of technical replicates of blood from a few donors. This table comes from immunoSEQ multiplex PCR, and its TCRdb copy is limited to in-frame clones, with some not included. Here the sample spans 76,000 or so clones, just over 85% being singletons. The germline gives CDR1 LGHNA, CDR2 YSLEER. V lost 7 bases to trimming and J lost 1 base; unmatched junction nucleotides: 6. This CDR3 contains 14 residues. The chain couples TRBV4-3 to TRBJ1-1; 7 nucleotides match TRBD1. This clonotype was obtained from a human donor in good health. Some clones in this sample may be carry-over from other donors' samples. Sequenced input: PBMCs. The CDR3 DNA reads as TGCGCCAGCAAACGCGGACAGGAGAACACTGAAGCTTTCTTT. It encodes CASKRGQENTEAFF.